A selection of T cell receptor beta chains follows, all from one sample in a study of spatial heterogeneity in lung cancer. TCRdb analysed the 5' RACE reads with MiXCR anew, one entry per CDR3 protein. The sample has about 9,200 distinct CDR3 sequences; 7.8% are singletons. The sample consisted of PBMCs, taken at surgery. The receptors shown here come from a female donor with early-stage non-small cell lung cancer. The CDR3 runs from the conserved cysteine through the conserved F or W. A D gene is named only where the DNA matches it firmly. The size entry is marked missing in some rows and otherwise reads once, few, many or a size class.

CDR3aa: CASSVASGKNEKLFF
CDR3nt: TGTGCCAGCAGCGTAGCTTCCGGAAAGAATGAAAAACTGTTTTTT
d_gene: NA
v_gene: TRBV9
abundance: many
j_gene: TRBJ1-4

CDR3aa: CALLAGDEQFF
CDR3nt: TGTGCCTTGCTAGCGGGAGATGAGCAGTTCTTC
d_gene: TRBD2
v_gene: TRBV10-3
abundance: medium-sized
j_gene: TRBJ2-1

CDR3aa: CASSQDFTKGWVEQYF
CDR3nt: TGTGCCAGCAGCCAAGATTTTACTAAGGGTTGGGTCGAGCAGTACTTC
d_gene: NA
v_gene: TRBV14
abundance: many
j_gene: TRBJ2-7

CDR3aa: CASSLQLFSYEQYF
CDR3nt: TGTGCCAGCAGCCTGCAGCTGTTCTCCTACGAGCAGTACTTC
d_gene: NA
v_gene: TRBV7-2
abundance: NA
j_gene: TRBJ2-7

CDR3aa: CASSLTEQETQYF
CDR3nt: TGTGCCAGCAGTTTAACGGAGCAAGAGACCCAGTACTTC
d_gene: NA
v_gene: TRBV28
abundance: NA
j_gene: TRBJ2-5

CDR3aa: CSASPPTSVRDTQYF
CDR3nt: TGCAGTGCTAGCCCCCCCACGAGCGTCAGGGATACGCAGTATTTT
d_gene: NA
v_gene: TRBV20-1
abundance: many
j_gene: TRBJ2-3

CDR3aa: CASSPGAGEKLFF
CDR3nt: TGTGCCAGCTCACCAGGGGCAGGCGAAAAACTGTTTTTT
d_gene: NA
v_gene: TRBV18
abundance: many
j_gene: TRBJ1-4

CDR3aa: CATSEPGTGLANEQFF
CDR3nt: TGTGCCACCAGTGAACCCGGGACAGGCCTTGCCAATGAGCAGTTCTTC
d_gene: TRBD1
v_gene: TRBV24-1
abundance: many
j_gene: TRBJ2-1

CDR3aa: CASSSMTSGMEVQFF
CDR3nt: TGCGCCAGCAGTTCTATGACTAGCGGGATGGAGGTTCAGTTCTTC
d_gene: TRBD2
v_gene: TRBV10-2
abundance: NA
j_gene: TRBJ2-1

CDR3aa: CASTDPLAGDRYEQYF
CDR3nt: TGTGCCAGCACCGACCCACTAGCGGGAGATCGCTACGAGCAGTACTTC
d_gene: TRBD2
v_gene: TRBV7-2
abundance: NA
j_gene: TRBJ2-7

CDR3aa: CASSTGQDIYGYTF
CDR3nt: TGCGCCAGCAGCACAGGACAGGACATCTATGGCTACACCTTC
d_gene: TRBD1
v_gene: TRBV5-1
abundance: few
j_gene: TRBJ1-2

CDR3aa: CATSREGESYEQYF
CDR3nt: TGTGCCACCAGCAGAGAGGGGGAGTCCTACGAGCAGTACTTC
d_gene: NA
v_gene: TRBV15
abundance: few
j_gene: TRBJ2-7

CDR3aa: CSAWVLTGETQYF
CDR3nt: TGCAGTGCCTGGGTACTGACTGGAGAGACCCAGTACTTC
d_gene: NA
v_gene: TRBV20-1
abundance: many
j_gene: TRBJ2-5

CDR3aa: CASSQEGSSLATNEQFF
CDR3nt: TGCGCCAGCAGCCAAGAAGGGTCAAGTTTAGCTACAAATGAGCAGTTCTTC
d_gene: NA
v_gene: TRBV4-1
abundance: many
j_gene: TRBJ2-1

CDR3aa: CASSFGRLPNYGYTF
CDR3nt: TGTGCCAGCAGTTTTGGACGGCTGCCTAACTATGGCTACACCTTC
d_gene: NA
v_gene: TRBV27
abundance: many
j_gene: TRBJ1-2

CDR3aa: CASGLVAGGPYEQYF
CDR3nt: TGTGCTAGTGGTTTGGTGGCGGGGGGCCCCTACGAGCAGTACTTC
d_gene: TRBD2
v_gene: TRBV12-5
abundance: many
j_gene: TRBJ2-7

CDR3aa: CASSVGGLAGQETQYF
CDR3nt: TGTGCCAGCAGCGTAGGAGGGCTAGCGGGCCAAGAGACCCAGTACTTC
d_gene: TRBD2
v_gene: TRBV9
abundance: many
j_gene: TRBJ2-5

CDR3aa: CASSMGQGAETQYF
CDR3nt: TGTGCCAGTAGTATGGGACAGGGAGCGGAGACCCAGTACTTC
d_gene: TRBD1
v_gene: TRBV19
abundance: NA
j_gene: TRBJ2-5

CDR3aa: CSATGTGAWGGYTF
CDR3nt: TGCAGTGCTACCGGGACAGGGGCCTGGGGTGGCTACACCTTC
d_gene: TRBD1
v_gene: TRBV20-1
abundance: few
j_gene: TRBJ1-2

CDR3aa: CASSLGLNQPQHF
CDR3nt: TGTGCCAGCAGTTTAGGGTTAAACCAGCCCCAGCATTTT
d_gene: NA
v_gene: TRBV12-3/TRBV12-4
abundance: many
j_gene: TRBJ1-5

CDR3aa: CASSDGFGRDF
CDR3nt: TGTGCCAGCAGTGATGGGTTCGGCAGAGACTTC
d_gene: NA
v_gene: TRBV6-1
abundance: many
j_gene: TRBJ2-7

CDR3aa: CASRRETDTQYF
CDR3nt: TGTGCCAGCCGACGCGAGACAGATACGCAGTATTTT
d_gene: NA
v_gene: TRBV6-6
abundance: medium-sized
j_gene: TRBJ2-3

CDR3aa: CSAGTGYRETQYF
CDR3nt: TGCAGTGCTGGTACAGGGTACCGTGAGACCCAGTACTTC
d_gene: NA
v_gene: TRBV20-1
abundance: many
j_gene: TRBJ2-5

CDR3aa: CASSQGWGQGAAEAFF
CDR3nt: TGTGCCAGCAGCCAAGGATGGGGACAGGGTGCGGCTGAAGCTTTCTTT
d_gene: TRBD1
v_gene: TRBV3-1
abundance: many
j_gene: TRBJ1-1

CDR3aa: CASSQVSGELFF
CDR3nt: TGTGCCAGCAGCCAAGTCTCCGGGGAGCTGTTTTTT
d_gene: NA
v_gene: TRBV4-2
abundance: few
j_gene: TRBJ2-2

CDR3aa: CASSPLDDLGLSPETQYF
CDR3nt: TGTGCCAGCAGCCCTCTTGATGATTTGGGACTTTCCCCAGAGACCCAGTACTTC
d_gene: NA
v_gene: TRBV3-1
abundance: many
j_gene: TRBJ2-5

CDR3aa: CASSSGTSGYNEQFF
CDR3nt: TGTGCCAGCAGCTCCGGGACTAGCGGATACAATGAGCAGTTCTTC
d_gene: TRBD2
v_gene: TRBV6-5
abundance: many
j_gene: TRBJ2-1

CDR3aa: CASSAPFGPRQNEQFF
CDR3nt: TGCGCCAGCAGCGCCCCTTTTGGTCCGCGGCAAAATGAGCAGTTCTTC
d_gene: NA
v_gene: TRBV23-1
abundance: many
j_gene: TRBJ2-1

CDR3aa: CASSQAWGGSAFF
CDR3nt: TGTGCCAGCAGCCAGGCATGGGGGGGCTCAGCTTTCTTT
d_gene: NA
v_gene: TRBV7-9
abundance: many
j_gene: TRBJ1-1

CDR3aa: CASSLLRYNEQYF
CDR3nt: TGTGCCAGCAGCTTGCTTAGGTACAACGAGCAGTACTTC
d_gene: NA
v_gene: TRBV11-2
abundance: many
j_gene: TRBJ2-7

CDR3aa: CSVGRDTDEQYF
CDR3nt: TGCAGCGTTGGGCGGGACACCGATGAGCAGTACTTC
d_gene: NA
v_gene: TRBV29-1
abundance: many
j_gene: TRBJ2-7

CDR3aa: CAIAGGWGANVLTF
CDR3nt: TGTGCCATCGCGGGGGGCTGGGGGGCCAACGTCCTGACTTTC
d_gene: TRBD2
v_gene: TRBV6-6
abundance: medium-sized
j_gene: TRBJ2-6

CDR3aa: CASSFGLGELFF
CDR3nt: TGCGCCAGCAGCTTTGGACTCGGGGAGCTGTTTTTT
d_gene: NA
v_gene: TRBV5-1
abundance: many
j_gene: TRBJ2-2

CDR3aa: CASSAQMNTEAFF
CDR3nt: TGCGCCAGCAGCGCACAGATGAACACTGAAGCTTTCTTT
d_gene: NA
v_gene: TRBV5-1
abundance: many
j_gene: TRBJ1-1

CDR3aa: CASSPGRQGDYGYTF
CDR3nt: TGTGCCAGCTCACCAGGGAGGCAGGGGGACTATGGCTACACCTTC
d_gene: TRBD1
v_gene: TRBV18
abundance: medium-sized
j_gene: TRBJ1-2

CDR3aa: CASSPGQGNQPQHF
CDR3nt: TGCGCCAGCAGCCCGGGACAGGGGAATCAGCCCCAGCATTTT
d_gene: TRBD1
v_gene: TRBV4-1
abundance: many
j_gene: TRBJ1-5

CDR3aa: CASSSGGGYNEQFF
CDR3nt: TGTGCCAGTAGTTCGGGCGGGGGCTACAATGAGCAGTTCTTC
d_gene: TRBD2
v_gene: TRBV19
abundance: many
j_gene: TRBJ2-1

CDR3aa: CASSLPQGPADTQYF
CDR3nt: TGTGCCAGCAGTTTACCTCAGGGGCCGGCAGATACGCAGTATTTT
d_gene: NA
v_gene: TRBV12-3/TRBV12-4
abundance: many
j_gene: TRBJ2-3

CDR3aa: CASSLGGSGQPQHF
CDR3nt: TGCGCCAGCAGCTTGGGGGGCTCTGGGCAGCCCCAGCATTTT
d_gene: NA
v_gene: TRBV5-1
abundance: medium-sized
j_gene: TRBJ1-5

CDR3aa: CASSFIGSWYEQYF
CDR3nt: TGTGCCAGCAGCTTCATAGGGAGTTGGTACGAGCAGTACTTC
d_gene: NA
v_gene: TRBV7-2
abundance: NA
j_gene: TRBJ2-7

CDR3aa: CASSVSRVARGYTF
CDR3nt: TGTGCCAGCAGTGTCTCCAGGGTGGCGCGTGGCTACACCTTC
d_gene: NA
v_gene: TRBV6-1
abundance: many
j_gene: TRBJ1-2

CDR3aa: CASSLRAGRKEKLFF
CDR3nt: TGTGCCAGCAGCTTACGTGCAGGGAGGAAAGAAAAACTGTTTTTT
d_gene: NA
v_gene: TRBV7-6
abundance: many
j_gene: TRBJ1-4

CDR3aa: CASSLEYSSQETQYF
CDR3nt: TGTGCCAGCAGCTTAGAGTATAGCAGCCAAGAGACCCAGTACTTC
d_gene: NA
v_gene: TRBV11-2
abundance: medium-sized
j_gene: TRBJ2-5

CDR3aa: CASSYSTGTEAFF
CDR3nt: TGTGCCAGCAGTTACTCGACGGGCACTGAAGCTTTCTTT
d_gene: NA
v_gene: TRBV6-2/TRBV6-3
abundance: medium-sized
j_gene: TRBJ1-1

CDR3aa: CASSLSWEGWETQYF
CDR3nt: TGTGCCAGCAGTTTGTCCTGGGAAGGTTGGGAGACCCAGTACTTC
d_gene: NA
v_gene: TRBV27
abundance: many
j_gene: TRBJ2-5

CDR3aa: CSVGQNPSTDTQYF
CDR3nt: TGCAGCGTGGGACAGAATCCTAGCACAGATACGCAGTATTTT
d_gene: TRBD1
v_gene: TRBV29-1
abundance: many
j_gene: TRBJ2-3

CDR3aa: CASSARDYNTGELFF
CDR3nt: TGTGCCAGCAGCGCTCGGGACTATAACACCGGGGAGCTGTTTTTT
d_gene: TRBD2
v_gene: TRBV9
abundance: NA
j_gene: TRBJ2-2

CDR3aa: CASSPNEGGYGYTF
CDR3nt: TGTGCCAGCAGTCCCAATGAGGGGGGCTATGGCTACACCTTC
d_gene: NA
v_gene: TRBV12-3/TRBV12-4
abundance: many
j_gene: TRBJ1-2